The 25 T cell receptor beta chains below come from one sample, sequenced in a study of T cells in Graves' hyperthyroidism and ophthalmopathy. The investigators amplified TCR beta CDR3 regions from RNA transcripts. First-round RT-PCR targeting the TCR CDR3 was performed with the HTBI primer set. TCRdb re-derived calls from the multiplex PCR reads in MiXCR, one entry per CDR3 protein. Seen here are about 570,000 distinct CDR3 sequences, under 60% observed once, and the top ten hold 19%. Input material: peripheral blood or thyroid tissue (not recorded which). Receptors were obtained from an adult woman with Graves' disease, either hyperthyroidism or ophthalmopathy (not recorded which).

At least ten counts were recorded for this clonotype. V usage is TRBV7-8 and J usage is TRBJ2-7, with 8 bases aligning to TRBD2. Losses at the gene ends were 6 bases for V and 3 bases for J; bases not matched to a gene: 10. The germline V gene has CDR1 SGHVS and CDR2 FQNEAQ. This CDR3 has 15 residues. The CDR3 DNA is TGTGCCAGCAGTAGAACTAGCGGCACAATCTACGAGCAGTACTTC. The encoded protein is CASSRTSGTIYEQYF.

This clonotype was seen at least ten times. The CDR3 sequence: CASSFLDRGQESPLHF. DNA for the CDR3: TGTGCCAGCAGCTTCCTAGACAGGGGGCAGGAATCACCCCTCCACTTT. This chain joins TRBV5-6 and TRBJ1-6; 10 bases are a match to TRBD1. V trimming: 2 bases; J trimming: 10 bases; junction bases outside the gene matches: 9. Per the germline V gene, CDR1 is SGHDT and CDR2 is YYEEEE. The CDR3 sequence is 16 residues long.

J is TRBJ1-4 and V is TRBV7-9, with D unclear. This CDR3 contains 14 residues. Germline CDR1 reads SEHNR; CDR2 reads FQNEAQ (reference sequence). V was trimmed by 5 bases and J by 5 bases, leaving 12 bases between them. The DNA for the CDR3 is TGTGCCAGCAGCGCTGACCGGGAGAATGAAAAACTGTTTTTT. Translating gives CASSADRENEKLFF.

This clonotype was recorded a few times. The chain carries TRBV15 and TRBJ2-7; weak D call: TRBD2 (6 bases). Germline V gene data show CDR1 as LNHNV and CDR2 as YYDKDF (reference sequence). V was clipped by 0 bases and J by 5 bases, with 14 bases between them. This CDR3 has 15 residues. CDR3 sequence: CATSRDPPRGNEQYF. The CDR3 DNA reads as TGTGCCACCAGCAGAGACCCCCCGCGGGGCAACGAGCAGTACTTC.

This clonotype was seen at least ten times. The genes are TRBV5-8 and TRBJ1-6; D call uncertain. The V gene's germline CDR1 is SGHTS and CDR2 YDEGEE. The V gene lost 2 bases and the J gene lost 10 bases, with 13 bases spanning the gap. The CDR3 loop spans 14 amino acids. CDR3 loop: CASSLGQKGSPLHF. Written as DNA, the CDR3 is TGTGCCAGCAGCTTAGGTCAGAAAGGCTCACCCCTCCACTTT.

A word on this clonotype: Sequence at one end of the junction differs from germline and may be a read error. The chain is built from TRBV29-1 and TRBJ2-6; no clear D. The CDR3 extends over 11 amino acids. The germline V gene encodes CDR1 SQVTM and CDR2 ANQGSEA. The CDR3 sequence is CSVARTNTEAF. CDR3 bases: TGCAGCGTTGCTCGGACGAACACTGAAGCTTTC.

At least ten counts were recorded for this clonotype. The chain's CDR3 is CASSSPTPAHGYTF. CDR3 bases: TGTGCCAGCAGCTCACCGACACCAGCGCATGGCTACACCTTC. The V call is TRBV7-9, the J call TRBJ1-2; the D is unclear. Between the trimmed V and J ends, which lost 4 bases and 6 bases, there was a span of 15 bases. The CDR3 is made up of 14 amino acids. In germline, CDR1 is SEHNR, CDR2 FQNEAQ (reference sequence).

About this clonotype: The junction and the germline gene differ at one end; a read error may be behind it. The gene calls are TRBV10-3 and TRBJ2-5, with 13 bases that match TRBD2. Per germline, CDR1 ENHRY and CDR2 SYGVKD. The CDR3 is 14 amino acids. CDR3 bases: TGCGCCATCACTGTTGTGACTAGCGGGGGGTCCCAGTACTTC. It is translated as CAITVVTSGGSQYF.

This clonotype has a handful of counts. The V call is TRBV7-2, the J call TRBJ1-3, with 8 nucleotides matching TRBD1. The CDR3 extends over 15 amino acids. Germline values: CDR1 SGHTA, CDR2 FQGNSA. After removal of 5 bases from V and 8 bases from J, the junction contained 11 bases not matched to a gene. For the CDR3, the DNA is TGTGCCAGCAGCCTCCGGCAGGGGGCCGGCTACACCATATATTTT. Its protein is CASSLRQGAGYTIYF. Together with reference TRBV7-2 and TRBJ1-3, the CDR3 gives the full variable domain: GAGVSQSPSNKVTEKGKDVELRCDPISGHTALYWYRQSLGQGLEFLIYFQGNSAPDKSGLPSDRFSAERTGGSVSTLTIQRTQQEDSAVYLCASSLRQGAGYTIYFGEGSWLTVV.

The rearrangement joins TRBV10-3 to TRBJ2-7; possibly TRBD1 for D (5 bases). Germline CDR1 reads ENHRY; CDR2 reads SYGVKD. The V end lost 8 bases, the J end lost 6 bases, and 17 bases lay between the germline ends. The CDR3 is 13 amino acids. CDR3 region: CAIAGSGNTEQYF. CDR3 DNA: TGTGCCATCGCAGGGTCTGGAAACACCGAGCAGTACTTC.

This clonotype was detected once. The V and J genes are TRBV7-8 and TRBJ1-5, with TRBD1 as a possible D gene (6 bases). Germline V gene data show CDR1 as SGHVS and CDR2 as FQNEAQ. V lost 1 base and J lost 8, with 12 bases in between. This CDR3 is 14 amino acids long. CDR3 in amino acids: CASSLEDSTKPQHF. CDR3 bases: TGTGCCAGCAGCTTAGAGGACAGCACTAAGCCCCAGCATTTT. The whole variable domain, remainder taken from reference TRBV7-8 and TRBJ1-5, is GAGVSQSPRYKVAKRGQDVALRCDPISGHVSLFWYQQALGQGPEFLTYFQNEAQLDKSGLPSDRFFAERPEGSVSTLKIQRTQQEDSAVYLCASSLEDSTKPQHFGDGTRLSIL.

Many counts were recorded for this clonotype. This chain connects TRBV19 to TRBJ1-1, with a possible D match to TRBD1 (6 bases). This CDR3 comprises 15 residues. Germline assignment: CDR1 LNHDA and CDR2 SQIVND (reference sequence). With 4 bases removed from V and 2 bases from J, the gap between germline ends came to 14 bases. The CDR3 protein is CASSTHGQLNTEAFF. CDR3 in DNA: TGTGCCAGTAGTACCCACGGACAGCTTAACACTGAAGCTTTCTTT.

There are a few counts of this clonotype. A single base separates this from a much larger clone, so it may be a read error. The chain has TRBV10-2 and TRBJ2-5, with D unclear. The V gene lost 6 bases and the J gene lost 11 bases, with 19 bases spanning the gap. The CDR3 covers 13 residues. Germline values: CDR1 WSHSY, CDR2 SAAADI. The CDR3 loop is CASREGNYNEQYF. DNA of the CDR3: TGCGCCAGCAGAGAAGGCAACTACAATGAGCAGTACTTC.

This chain connects TRBV19 to TRBJ1-5; D call uncertain. From germline, CDR1 is LNHDA and CDR2 SQIVND (reference sequence). The CDR3 contains 13 residues. V was clipped by 1 base and J by 7 bases, with 8 bases between them. CDR3 loop: CASSIAAFQPQHF. The CDR3 DNA reads TGTGCCAGTAGTATAGCGGCGTTCCAGCCCCAGCATTTT.

The CDR3 region is CSVGASSDPETQYF. In DNA form, the CDR3 reads TGCAGCGTTGGTGCCAGCAGTGACCCAGAGACCCAGTACTTC. This chain links TRBV29-1 with TRBJ2-5; the D is unclear. Trimming removed 4 bases from V and 4 bases from J, with 16 bases in between. CDR3 length: 14 amino acids. Per germline, CDR1 SQVTM and CDR2 ANQGSEA.

This clonotype was counted many times. The chain recombines TRBV7-9 with TRBJ1-2, with D hard to call. The CDR3 length is 16 residues. CDR1 is SEHNR, CDR2 FQNEAQ, per germline (reference sequence). Trimming removed 5 bases at V and 0 bases at J, with 16 bases between. The CDR3 DNA sequence: TGTGCCAGCAGCCCCAGCGGCGTACTGGCTAACTATGGCTACACCTTC. Residues: CASSPSGVLANYGYTF.

This clonotype showed up many times. The J gene is TRBJ2-7, the V gene TRBV7-2, with TRBD1 matching 9 bases. Germline lookup yields CDR1 SGHTA and CDR2 FQGNSA. There are 14 residues in the CDR3. The ends lost 5 bases at V and 1 base at J; junction bases unmatched: 3. DNA for the CDR3: TGTGCCAGCAGCCCGGACAGGGGATCCTACGAGCAGTACTTC. It translates to CASSPDRGSYEQYF.

The rearrangement uses TRBV19 and TRBJ2-5; 8 nucleotides align to TRBD1. The CDR3 contains 15 residues. CDR1 LNHDA and CDR2 SQIVND come from the germline V gene (reference sequence). Unmatched junction bases numbered 9, after V lost 4 bases and J lost 5 bases. The CDR3 reads CASSTWTGLQETQYF. CDR3 bases: TGTGCCAGTAGTACATGGACAGGGCTCCAGGAGACCCAGTACTTC.

V and J are TRBV10-3 and TRBJ2-2; 7 positions match TRBD2. This CDR3 comprises 15 residues. V dropped 9 bases and J dropped 4; count of bases not matched to a gene: 11. The germline V gene encodes CDR1 ENHRY and CDR2 SYGVKD. The CDR3 DNA is TGTGCCATAACCGGGACTATCGGTGGCACCGGGGAGCTGTTTTTT. Amino acids: CAITGTIGGTGELFF.

Notes on this clonotype: A junction end diverges from the germline sequence, so it may reflect a read error. V and J are TRBV7-2 and TRBJ2-5; 10 nucleotides align to TRBD2. The CDR3 is 16 residues long. Germline V gives CDR1 SGHTA, CDR2 FQGNSA. CDR3 nucleotide sequence: TGTGCCAGTAGCTTCCCTGGGACTAGCGCTCAAGAGACCCAGTACTTC. It specifies CASSFPGTSAQETQYF.

This clonotype was seen at least ten times. V is TRBV11-2 and J is TRBJ2-5; perhaps TRBD1 as D (6 bases). The CDR3 consists of 12 residues. Per germline, CDR1 SGHAT and CDR2 FQNNGV. V lost 5 bases to trimming and J lost 9 bases, with 13 bases between them. The CDR3 DNA sequence: TGTGCCAGCAGCACCCAACAGGGCGCCCAGTACTTC. Its protein product is CASSTQQGAQYF.

This clonotype was observed once. V gene TRBV25-1 combines with J gene TRBJ2-1; D is unresolved. The CDR3 totals 10 residues. In germline, CDR1 is MGHDK, CDR2 SYGVNS. V was shortened by 3 bases and J by 9 bases, with 3 bases between the two germline ends. In nucleotides, the CDR3 is TGTGCCAGCAGTGATAGTGAGCAGTTCTTC. It encodes CASSDSEQFF.

Concerning this clonotype itself: Possible read error: a much larger clone is one base away. The gene calls are TRBV12-3 or TRBV12-4 and TRBJ1-5; no firm D call. V lost 6 bases to trimming and J lost 7 bases, with 13 bases between them. There are 13 residues in the CDR3. The CDR3 sequence: CASSQDWGQPQHF. The CDR3 bases are TGTGCCAGCAGCCAAGATTGGGGACAGCCCCAGCATTTT.

V and J are TRBV2 and TRBJ2-2; 7 nucleotides match TRBD2. Germline assignment: CDR1 SNHLY and CDR2 FYNNEI. The V gene end was trimmed by 7 bases and the J gene end by 0 bases; junction bases not matched to a gene: 2. The CDR3 has 14 amino acids. CDR3 nucleotide sequence: TGTGCCAGCAACGGACTAGCGAACACCGGGGAGCTGTTTTTT. Amino acids: CASNGLANTGELFF.

The J gene is TRBJ2-5, the V gene TRBV29-1; TRBD2 aligns across 8 bases. V was clipped by 0 bases and J by 5 bases; unmatched bases: 20. The CDR3 is 19 amino acids. CDR1 and CDR2 from the germline V gene are SQVTM and ANQGSEA. The CDR3 bases are TGCAGCGTTGAAGACACAGGGTCAAACACCGGGACTAGGTGGGAGACCCAGTACTTC. It yields the protein CSVEDTGSNTGTRWETQYF.